Below, 19 T cell receptor beta chains from the same sample are listed, as sequenced in a study of cytomegalovirus exposure and HLA in healthy donors. The PCR had 60 Vbeta and 13 Jbeta primers. TCRdb keeps only in-frame clones here, not all; method: immunoSEQ multiplex PCR. This sample has 150,000 or so clones, with under 70% found just once. Material: PBMCs. These receptors originate from a man in his thirties or forties in good health and CMV-seropositive.

The chain has TRBV19 and TRBJ1-5; tentatively, D is TRBD1 (6 bases). Trimming took off 6 bases at V and 0 bases at J, with 21 bases between the two ends. The CDR3 length is 18 residues. The germline gives CDR1 LNHDA, CDR2 SQIVND (reference sequence). DNA for the CDR3: TGTGCCAGTAGCCGGGGACACGCCCTGACGAATAGCAATCAGCCCCAGCATTTT. This gives the protein CASSRGHALTNSNQPQHF.

The V call is TRBV7-8, the J call TRBJ1-1, with a tentative D call TRBD1 (5 bases). The CDR3 consists of 14 residues. CDR1 and CDR2 from the germline V gene are SGHVS and FQNEAQ. Trimming cost V 2 bases and J 1 base, with 8 bases left between them. For the CDR3, the DNA is TGTGCCAGCAGCTTATGGACAACGAACACTGAAGCTTTCTTT. Protein product: CASSLWTTNTEAFF.

The DNA of the CDR3 is TGTGCCAGCAGCCTAGGGGGGGACTCTTCGGGTGGCCAGCCCCAGCATTTT. As protein: CASSLGGDSSGGQPQHF. The rearrangement joins TRBV11-2 to TRBJ1-5, with D perhaps matching TRBD1 (6 bases). Germline-derived CDR1 and CDR2 are SGHAT and FQNNGV. The CDR3 covers 17 residues. V shed 5 bases and J shed 7 bases, with 24 bases lying between them.

The chain recombines TRBV6-6 with TRBJ2-7; a weak D match, TRBD2 (5 bases). V was trimmed by 1 base and J by 0 bases, leaving 7 bases between them. From germline, CDR1 is MNHNY and CDR2 SVGAGI (reference sequence). This CDR3 has 14 residues. This chain's CDR3 is CASSYFGDSYEQYF. CDR3 nucleotide sequence: TGTGCCAGCAGTTACTTCGGGGACTCCTACGAGCAGTACTTC.

The genes are TRBV5-1 and TRBJ2-7; 7 bases agree with TRBD2. The junction had 5 bases not matched to a gene; V was cut back by 3 bases and J by 2 bases. The CDR3 is made up of 14 amino acids. Looked up from germline, CDR1 is SGHRS and CDR2 is YFSETQ. The CDR3 DNA follows: TGCGCCAGCAGCTCGTCTAGCGGACCCTACGAGCAGTACTTC. Residues: CASSSSSGPYEQYF.

This clone appeared once. The rearrangement joins TRBV7-3 to TRBJ2-1, with TRBD2 matching 7 bases. The CDR3 contains 18 residues. Per germline, CDR1 SGHTA and CDR2 FQGTGA. Trimming took 0 bases from V and 3 from J; bases not matched to a gene: 11. CDR3 in amino acids: CASSLTLASGSGYNEQFF. In DNA form, the CDR3 reads TGTGCCAGCAGCTTAACCTTGGCTAGCGGATCCGGCTACAATGAGCAGTTCTTC. Full variable domain (outside the CDR3, taken from reference TRBV7-3 and TRBJ2-1): GAGVSQTPSNKVTEKGKYVELRCDPISGHTALYWYRQSLGQGPEFLIYFQGTGAADDSGLPNDRFFAVRPEGSVSTLKIQRTERGDSAVYLCASSLTLASGSGYNEQFFGPGTRLTVL.

The chain uses TRBV10-3 and TRBJ2-3, with 10 bases lining up with TRBD2. The CDR3 is 15 amino acids. With V trimmed by 5 bases and J by 2 bases, 4 bases remained unmatched. Germline CDR1 reads ENHRY; CDR2 reads SYGVKD. The CDR3 loop is CAISIAGGTTDTQYF. As DNA, the CDR3 is TGTGCCATCAGTATAGCGGGAGGTACCACAGATACGCAGTATTTT.

V gene TRBV30 combines with J gene TRBJ2-6; 10 positions agree with TRBD1. The junction had 7 bases not matched to a gene; V was cut back by 8 bases and J by 0 bases. The CDR3 extends over 16 amino acids. The germline V gene encodes CDR1 GTSNPN and CDR2 SVGIG (reference sequence). This CDR3 is CARGQGRISGANVLTF. CDR3 DNA sequence: TGTGCCAGGGGACAGGGGAGGATCTCTGGGGCCAACGTCCTGACTTTC.

The chain links TRBV10-3 to TRBJ1-1, with 8 bases aligning to TRBD1. V gave up 0 bases and J gave up 7 bases; unmatched junction bases: 10. Germline CDR1 reads ENHRY; CDR2 reads SYGVKD. This CDR3 is 16 amino acids long. CDR3 nucleotide sequence: TGTGCCATCAGTGAGTCGGAAGGCAGGGGGCAGGGTGAAGCTTTCTTT. Translating gives CAISESEGRGQGEAFF.

J is TRBJ1-6 and V is TRBV9; no clear D. The CDR3 is made up of 15 amino acids. V lost 4 bases, J lost 5 bases, and 13 bases lay in between. Per the germline V gene, CDR1 is SGDLS and CDR2 is YYNGEE. As DNA, the CDR3 is TGTGCCAGCAGCCCCTTCGGGAATAATAATTCACCCCTCCACTTT. It translates to CASSPFGNNNSPLHF.

V gene TRBV6-5 combines with J gene TRBJ2-3; D is possibly TRBD2 (6 bases). Trimming took off 0 bases at V and 0 bases at J, with 7 bases between the two ends. Germline CDR1 and CDR2: MNHEY and SVGAGI. The CDR3 sequence is 15 residues long. In DNA, the CDR3 is TGTGCCAGCAGTTACTCGGGGACTAGCACAGATACGCAGTATTTT. As protein: CASSYSGTSTDTQYF.

This chain links TRBV5-1 with TRBJ2-1; 13 bases agree with TRBD2. The CDR3 is 16 amino acids. With 1 base clipped from V and 6 bases from J, the junction kept 4 bases outside the gene matches. CDR1 SGHRS and CDR2 YFSETQ come from the germline V gene. CDR3 DNA: TGCGCCAGCAGCTTGACTAGCGGGAGGGCAGGCAATGAGCAGTTCTTC. This translates into CASSLTSGRAGNEQFF.

This clone was seen only once. The chain combines TRBV6-5 with TRBJ1-3; D might be TRBD1 (5 bases). CDR3 size: 16 residues. The germline V gene encodes CDR1 MNHEY and CDR2 SVGAGI. Trimming shortened V by 0 bases and J by 0 bases, and 9 bases separated the two germline ends. The CDR3 is CASSYSSDSSGNTIYF. The CDR3 nucleotides are TGTGCCAGCAGTTACTCCTCCGACAGCTCTGGAAACACCATATATTTT.

V gene TRBV30 combines with J gene TRBJ1-2, with 7 bases identical to TRBD1. J gave up 5 bases and V 3 bases, and 6 bases lay outside the gene matches. CDR1 and CDR2 from the germline V gene are GTSNPN and SVGIG (reference sequence). This CDR3 has 13 amino acids. Here the CDR3 DNA reads TGTGCCTGGAGCGGGGACAGCTATTATGGCTACACCTTC. Translation gives CAWSGDSYYGYTF.

The chain carries TRBV27 and TRBJ2-1; no definite D call. V lost 7 bases to trimming and J lost 8 bases, with 9 bases between them. Germline CDR1 reads MNHEY; CDR2 reads SMNVEV (reference sequence). The CDR3 length is 11 residues. The CDR3 nucleotides are TGTGCCAGCAAGAGATACGATGAGCAGTTCTTC. This translates into CASKRYDEQFF.

The CDR3 loop reads CASSLESRGYTF. CDR3 DNA sequence: TGTGCCAGCAGCTTAGAAAGTAGAGGCTACACCTTC. The chain couples TRBV7-9 to TRBJ1-2, with unresolved D. There are 12 residues in the CDR3. CDR1 and CDR2 from the germline V gene are SEHNR and FQNEAQ (reference sequence). V was shortened by 1 base and J by 8 bases, with 8 bases between the two germline ends.

This CDR3 is CASSLGSRSGGTGELFF. CDR3 sequence (DNA): TGTGCCAGCAGCTTAGGCTCCCGCAGCGGGGGGACCGGGGAGCTGTTTTTT. This chain joins TRBV11-3 and TRBJ2-2; 9 nucleotides agree with TRBD2. J was trimmed by 5 bases and V by 1 base; bases with no gene match: 8. The V gene's germline CDR1 is SGHNT and CDR2 YENEEA. This CDR3 is 17 amino acids long. Looking up the rest from reference TRBV11-3 and TRBJ2-2 gives the full variable domain: EAGVVQSPRYKIIEKKQPVAFWCNPISGHNTLYWYLQNLGQGPELLIRYENEEAVDDSQLPKDRFSAERLKGVDSTLKIQPAELGDSAVYLCASSLGSRSGGTGELFFGEGSRLTVL.

This chain links TRBV30 with TRBJ2-7, with TRBD1 identical over 9 bases. The CDR3 loop spans 14 amino acids. CDR1 and CDR2 from the germline V gene are GTSNPN and SVGIG (reference sequence). The V gene end was trimmed by 0 bases and the J gene end by 7 bases; junction bases not matched to a gene: 7. This CDR3 reads CAWSVPGQGREQYF. The CDR3 DNA is TGTGCCTGGAGTGTTCCAGGACAGGGGCGAGAGCAGTACTTC.

The rearrangement joins TRBV5-1 to TRBJ2-2; D might be TRBD1 (6 bases). Germline CDR1 is SGHRS and CDR2 is YFSETQ. Trimming pared 0 bases from V and 3 bases from J, leaving 9 bases between. There are 15 residues in the CDR3. DNA of the CDR3: TGCGCCAGCAGCTTGGACAGGGTGGACACCGGGGAGCTGTTTTTT. Residues: CASSLDRVDTGELFF.